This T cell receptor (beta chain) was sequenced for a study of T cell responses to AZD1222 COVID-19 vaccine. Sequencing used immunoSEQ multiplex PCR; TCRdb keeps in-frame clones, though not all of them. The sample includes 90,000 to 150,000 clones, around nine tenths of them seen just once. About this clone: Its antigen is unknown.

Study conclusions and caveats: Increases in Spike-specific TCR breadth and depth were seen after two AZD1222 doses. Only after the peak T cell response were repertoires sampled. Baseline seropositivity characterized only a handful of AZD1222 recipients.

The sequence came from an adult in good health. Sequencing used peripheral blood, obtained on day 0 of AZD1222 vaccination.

Here the CDR3 DNA reads TGTGCCAGCACAACCGGGACAGCGAACACTGAAGCTTTCTTT. Amino acid sequence: CASTTGTANTEAFF. The V gene is TRBV25-1, the J gene TRBJ1-1, with TRBD1 matching 7 bases. The trim removed 7 bases at V and 1 base at J, leaving 6 bases unmatched. The CDR3 is made up of 14 amino acids. CDR1 and CDR2 (germline): MGHDK, SYGVNS.